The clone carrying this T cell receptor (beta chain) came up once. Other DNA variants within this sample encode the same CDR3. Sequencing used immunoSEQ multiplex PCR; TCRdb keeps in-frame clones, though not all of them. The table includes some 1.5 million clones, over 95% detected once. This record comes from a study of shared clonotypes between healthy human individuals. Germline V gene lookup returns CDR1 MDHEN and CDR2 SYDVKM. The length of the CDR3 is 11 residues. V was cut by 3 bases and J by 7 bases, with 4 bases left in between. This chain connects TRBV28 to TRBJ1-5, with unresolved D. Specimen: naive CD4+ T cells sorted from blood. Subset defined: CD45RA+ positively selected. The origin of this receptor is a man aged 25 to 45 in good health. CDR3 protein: CASSFNQPQHF. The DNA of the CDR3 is TGTGCCAGCAGTTTTAACCAGCCCCAGCATTTT.